One sample yielded the 7 T cell receptor beta chains listed below, sequenced in a study of blood T cells in healthy people across ages. A second PCR, run for 7 to 11 cycles, used a sample-barcoded 5' primer plus a J-beta primer mix. TCRdb reprocessed the 5' RACE reads with MiXCR, giving one entry per CDR3 protein. The sample records around 1,000,000 distinct CDR3 sequences, under 30% being singletons. These data also featured in a second study, about T cells of mothers and their children.

Sequenced sample: blood. These receptor sequences come from a girl aged 2-10 years in good health.

J is TRBJ2-7 and V is TRBV5-1; TRBD1 aligns across 8 bases. The V and J ends lost 7 bases and 1 base, in that order; junction bases with no gene match: 10. Germline V gene lookup returns CDR1 SGHRS and CDR2 YFSETQ. The length of the CDR3 is 15 residues. In nucleotides, the CDR3 is TGCGCCAGCCGTTCCCCCGGACAGGGATCCTACGAGCAGTACTTC. Protein: CASRSPGQGSYEQYF. Drawing the rest from reference TRBV5-1 and TRBJ2-7, the complete variable domain is KAGVTQTPRYLIKTRGQQVTLSCSPISGHRSVSWYQQTPGQGLQFLFEYFSETQRNKGNFPGRFSGRQFSNSRSEMNVSTLELGDSALYLCASRSPGQGSYEQYFGPGTRLTVT.

V is TRBV29-1 and J is TRBJ2-5; D perhaps matches TRBD2 (6 bases). The J call may be incorrect, as the DNA end agrees better with TRBJ2-1. CDR1 and CDR2 from the germline V gene are SQVTM and ANQGSEA. This CDR3 has 13 residues. The CDR3 DNA sequence: TGCAGCGTTTGGGGGGTACGCTACAATGAGCAGTTCTTC. It is translated as CSVWGVRYNEQFF.

This clonotype was observed a few times. The chain combines TRBV7-9 with TRBJ2-3; D tentatively reads TRBD1 or TRBD2 (5 bases each). CDR3 length equals 15 residues. V was pared by 5 bases and J by 1 base, with 13 bases between. Per the germline V gene, CDR1 is SEHNR and CDR2 is FQNEAQ (reference sequence). DNA for the CDR3: TGTGCCAGCAGCCCTCGGGACCCTGGCACAGATACGCAGTATTTT. Protein sequence: CASSPRDPGTDTQYF.

V is TRBV29-1 and J is TRBJ2-4, with TRBD2 identical over 7 bases. The ends lost 1 base at V and 6 bases at J; junction bases unmatched: 9. Germline CDR1 SQVTM, CDR2 ANQGSEA. CDR3 length: 15 amino acids. The CDR3 bases are TGCAGCGTTGAAGCGACTAGCCTTCGGGGAAACATTCAGTACTTC. Encoded protein: CSVEATSLRGNIQYF.

This clonotype occurred a few times. The chain is built from TRBV14 and TRBJ1-2; tentatively, D is TRBD1 (5 bases). Trimming took 3 bases from V and 1 from J, leaving 12 bases between them. Germline CDR1 SGHDN, CDR2 FVKESK. The CDR3 runs 15 residues. The CDR3 here is CASSQATGFNYGYTF. The CDR3 DNA reads TGTGCCAGCAGCCAGGCCACAGGATTTAACTATGGCTACACCTTC. Supplemented by reference TRBV14 and TRBJ1-2, the full variable domain reads EAGVTQFPSHSVIEKGQTVTLRCDPISGHDNLYWYRRVMGKEIKFLLHFVKESKQDESGMPNNRFLAERTGGTYSTLKVQPAELEDSGVYFCASSQATGFNYGYTFGSGTRLTVV.

This chain uses TRBV5-8 with TRBJ2-3, with TRBD2 matching over 8 bases. Germline V gene data show CDR1 as SGHTS and CDR2 as YDEGEE. This CDR3 has 15 residues. V gave up 6 bases and J gave up 4 bases; unmatched junction bases: 10. This chain's CDR3 is CASTPGSGEPDTQYF. The CDR3 DNA is TGTGCCAGCACCCCGGGTAGCGGGGAACCAGATACGCAGTATTTT.

This clonotype was counted many times. The chain couples TRBV7-2 to TRBJ1-1, with D unclear. CDR3 size: 12 residues. Trimming took 5 bases from V and 6 from J, leaving 10 bases between them. The germline gives CDR1 SGHTA, CDR2 FQGNSA. The CDR3 DNA reads as TGTGCCAGCAGCGTTGAGGGTCCTGAAGCTTTCTTT. Translated: CASSVEGPEAFF.